This TCR beta chain was identified in a study of cytomegalovirus exposure and HLA in healthy donors (dated by TCRdb to 2017 to 2019). In the study overall: An earlier analysis of some 600 of the donors reported under 300 Gb of sequence data and around 110 million unique TCR beta sequences obtained from about 179 million T cells. An early release covering roughly 580 HLA-typed donors comprised approximately 300 gigabases of sequencing data and tens of millions of unique TCR sequences. Of the roughly 400 genotyped donors, 65% to 90% fell in the genetic ancestry cluster associated with self-reported Caucasian donors. The aim of the study was to test whether cataloging public T cell receptors could identify signatures of past pathogen exposure. The study profiled the T cell repertoires of hundreds of subjects by immunosequencing and related them to cytomegalovirus serostatus. Along with the approximately 700-subject first cohort, a separate validation cohort of 120 different subjects was used. To predict cytomegalovirus infection status, the study brought together high-throughput TCR immunosequencing, statistical association of individual TCRs with disease status, and machine learning. A later analysis re-analyzed previously published TCR beta repertoires from 550 to 700 donors and added high-resolution HLA genotyping to study TCR occurrence patterns. The later analysis used no new phenotypic data to find candidate immune exposures, relying instead on TCR beta sequences and their occurrence across donors. An earlier analysis of approximately 580 of the donors used high-throughput TCR beta sequencing to judge whether each TCR beta V gene segment behaved as functional or pseudogenic. Donor age, sex, ethnicity and CMV serostatus were collected together with the repertoire data. A later genetic analysis took genome-wide SNP genotypes for about 55% of the 666 donors and used that subset as a discovery cohort. Every repertoire in the discovery cohort had been generated on one and the same sequencing platform. HLA typing included class I and class II loci at four-digit resolution. Typing coverage differed by locus: A, B, C, DRB1 and DQB1 were typed in roughly 629-630 donors, DQA1 in roughly 510, DPA1 in approximately 600, and DPB1 in 400 to 490. A few DR-DQ haplotypes were handled as single units for association and clustering because linkage in the cohort was strong. Among 398 genotyped donors of the cohort, an average of roughly 240,000 unique TCR beta nucleotide sequences were sequenced per donor, about a sixth of them non-productive. The paper's findings and limits, for the study overall: The cohort was sequenced for TCR beta chains only, and without alpha or paired-chain data the features that could be detected were limited. A few of the identified cytomegalovirus-associated TCR beta chains were confirmed in vitro to be specific for cytomegalovirus antigens. Several of the top co-occurrence clusters appeared to be linked to parvovirus B19, influenza, CMV and Epstein-Barr virus, according to a later analysis. Some IMGT-functional V segments, including TRBV6-2 and TRBV6-3, could not be distinguished by the 87-base-pair reads and were therefore excluded. Because HLA typing was missing for some donors at each locus, association tests included only the typed subset. The sequencing pipeline was judged likely to have produced a cluster of highly shared sequence variants as a technical artifact. Compared with the 666-donor mean, donors in an Asian-associated ancestry cluster had fewer N-insertions in productive TCRs, according to a later genetic analysis. According to a later analysis, TCR association rates differed among HLA loci, with DRB1 alleles showing the most associated TCRs and HLA-C alleles showing the fewest. In a later analysis, HLA-associated TCR beta chains showed more clonal expansion and lower generation probabilities than non-associated chains that were equally common. Linkage disequilibrium might explain the correlated functional status among segregating V segments, but an unknown experimental factor could not be ruled out. The study listed 164 TCR beta chains as associated with cytomegalovirus. According to the authors, the approach could potentially be generalized to other disease states and immunological phenotypes. A further reported finding was that TCR beta sequences accurately predicted the HLA-A and HLA-B alleles for most subjects in the first cohort. In a later genetic analysis, a missense DCLRE1C variant was associated with V-gene and J-gene trimming of TCR beta chains, and the association was replicated in an independent cohort. Immune exposure information for the cohort was limited to CMV serostatus. The earlier analysis of a few hundred of the donors excluded seventeen rarely observed V segments, including chromosome 9 orphons, because counts were too low. Roughly uniform sequencing depth across donors was assumed in presence/absence analyses, although this assumption may not hold. While some public TCRs were present in many individuals, most TCR sequences turned up only very rarely across donors. When HLA alleles, especially DR and DQ, strongly co-occurred, attributing TCR associations to individual alleles was difficult. In a later analysis, most CMV-associated TCR beta chains were found to appear HLA-restricted, with HLA associations seemingly driven largely by CMV exposure. The classifier was reported to diagnose cytomegalovirus status with high specificity and sensitivity in both the original and validation cohorts. An earlier analysis of several hundred of the donors showed that most TCR beta V segments appeared in productive rearrangements either about 87% or about 30% of the time, which broadly matched IMGT annotations. In a later analysis, some 18,000 TCR beta sequences were associated with specific HLA alleles at a false discovery rate of 0.05.

The cohort comprised 670 or so healthy bone marrow donors. At the time of sampling, every cohort member was nominally healthy, though immune exposures that went unrecorded were likely present. The donor was CMV seronegative and belonged to the group of 352 seronegative cohort members. A peripheral blood sample was collected from each donor, and TCR beta sequencing was performed on peripheral blood mononuclear cells. The Qiagen DNeasy Blood Extraction Kit was used to extract genomic DNA from the blood cell samples. This clone has only a few counts. Its cognate antigen has yet to be identified. No qualities accompany the bases; no much larger clone lies one base away. Library preparation employed the immunoSEQ multiplex PCR assay. For the multiplex PCR, a mixture combining 60 forward primers for TCR Vbeta segments and 13 reverse primers for TCR Jbeta segments was used. Amplification of the CDR3 region of rearranged TCR beta genes was performed with a multiplex PCR assay on genomic DNA. The Illumina HiSeq System was used to sequence the amplified TCR beta libraries as 87-base-pair reads. The study's own analysis went as follows. A later analysis tallied 80 million to 95 million unique TCR beta chains across the 660 or so repertoires, and approximately 12 million of those chains were shared by two or more donors. A nearest-neighbor algorithm error-corrected the raw reads and collapsed the reads into unique sequences, merging closely related sequences to remove PCR and sequencing errors. V, D and J gene segments were assigned by aligning CDR3 sequences to IMGT reference sequences. For a sequence to be retained, a match of at least six nucleotides was required to both a V gene segment and a J gene segment. Rearrangements were called productive when the CDR3 lacked stop codons and stayed in frame with V and J; all others were non-productive. Following IMGT convention, CDR3 was defined as the stretch from the second conserved V-encoded cysteine up to the conserved J-encoded phenylalanine. The earlier analysis of about 620 of the donors excluded sequences that lacked an unambiguous match to a single V gene segment. In an earlier analysis of around 590 of the donors, a V segment was called functional when productive rearrangements were above 56.7%, and segregating when the standard deviation between donors exceeded 5%. To diagnose cytomegalovirus status from the catalog of TCR beta chain sequences, a statistical classification framework was built. V and J gene assignment, in a later analysis, came from comparing TCR nucleotide sequences with IMGT/GENE-DB human TR gene sequences. The TCRdist pipeline was used in a later analysis to assign CDR3 sequences and most-parsimonious VDJ recombination scenarios. In a later analysis, each TCR beta chain was defined by its CDR3 amino acid sequence together with its V-gene family, and reads without a unique V-gene family were excluded. As a way to deal with suspected cross-contamination and a sequencing artifact, a later analysis dropped 450 to 600 nucleotide sequences that were highly shared and had low generation probability. In a later analysis, a clonal expansion index was calculated for each public chain from normalized within-repertoire ranks of inferred template counts. A later analysis computed generation probabilities with a VDJ recombination model fitted to out-of-frame rearrangements, and checked the results against IGoR. Hypergeometric tests were used in a later analysis to score TCR-TCR, TCR-HLA and TCR-CMV co-occurrence, with a repertoire-size bias correction applied to the TCR pairs. A later analysis estimated false discovery rates by permuting HLA or CMV assignments 20 times. In a later analysis, co-occurring TCRs were grouped using DBSCAN, with TCRdist sequence similarity added in when clustering inside HLA-allele-positive subsets. For co-occurrence clustering, repertoires with fewer than 30,000 or more than 120,000 public chains were excluded, along with 4 to 6 repertoires with anomalous nucleotide sharing. TCRdb provides this immuneACCESS table in a form limited to in-frame rearrangements. Some clones are lacking; in checked studies, under half of them reflect an unresolved V gene, and why the rest are absent is not known. Clone size and the V and J calls come from that table; the DNA yielded D and trimming. The sample yields under 150,000 clones; about three quarters were counted once. The ten most abundant clones make up approximately 4% of the sample.

The V and J ends are trimmed by 2 bases and 0 bases, leaving 14 bases between them. Via the germline V gene, CDR1 is SGHTA and CDR2 FQGTGA. The CDR3 numbers 17 residues from cysteine through phenylalanine. Solely the CDR3 DNA is kept, with 51 bases framed from the first base. The sequence came from a man younger than 35 in good health and CMV-seronegative. The sample consisted of PBMCs. Recombination joined TRBV7-3 with TRBJ2-1, and the D gene may be TRBD2, 6 bases matching. The CDR3 sequence is CASSLVSSVSSYNEQFF. The DNA is TGTGCCAGCAGCTTAGTTTCTAGCGTGAGCTCCTACAATGAGCAGTTCTTC.